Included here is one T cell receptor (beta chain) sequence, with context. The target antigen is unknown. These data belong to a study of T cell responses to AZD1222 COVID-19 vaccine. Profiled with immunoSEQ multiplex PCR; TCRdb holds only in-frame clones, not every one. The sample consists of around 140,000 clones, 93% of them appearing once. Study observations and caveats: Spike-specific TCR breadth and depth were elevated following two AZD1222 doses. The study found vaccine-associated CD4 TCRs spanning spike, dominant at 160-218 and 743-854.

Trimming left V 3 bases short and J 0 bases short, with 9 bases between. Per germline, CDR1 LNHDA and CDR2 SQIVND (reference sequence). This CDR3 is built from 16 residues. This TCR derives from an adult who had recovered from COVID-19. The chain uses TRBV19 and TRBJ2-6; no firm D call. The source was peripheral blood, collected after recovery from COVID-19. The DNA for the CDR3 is TGTGCCAGTAGTATGAGGACGGGCTCTGGGGCCAACGTCCTGACTTTC. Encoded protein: CASSMRTGSGANVLTF.